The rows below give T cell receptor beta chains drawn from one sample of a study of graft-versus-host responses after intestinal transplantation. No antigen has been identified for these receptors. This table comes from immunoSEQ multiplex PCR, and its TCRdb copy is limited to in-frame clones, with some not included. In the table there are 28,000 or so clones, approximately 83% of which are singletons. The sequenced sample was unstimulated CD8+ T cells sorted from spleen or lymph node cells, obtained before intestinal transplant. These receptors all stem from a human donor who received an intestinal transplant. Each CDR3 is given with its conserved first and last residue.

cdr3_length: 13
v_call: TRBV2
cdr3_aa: CASDSGGAGEQFF

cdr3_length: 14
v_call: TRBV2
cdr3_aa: CASSQTGQGGEQYF

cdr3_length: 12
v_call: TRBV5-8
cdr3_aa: CASSTGHGGYTF

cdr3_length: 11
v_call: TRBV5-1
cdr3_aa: CASSFGREQYF

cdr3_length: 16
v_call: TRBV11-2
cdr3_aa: CASSFYGGASYNEQFF

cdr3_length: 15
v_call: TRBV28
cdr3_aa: CASSSPGGPNEKLFF

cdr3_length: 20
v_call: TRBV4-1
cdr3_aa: CASSQDPPTSGRRSTDTQYF

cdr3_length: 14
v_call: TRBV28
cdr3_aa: CASSLQGAVDTQYF

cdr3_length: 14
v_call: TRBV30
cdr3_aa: CAWSEWASNQPQHF

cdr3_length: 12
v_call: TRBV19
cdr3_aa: CASTGNFYEQYF

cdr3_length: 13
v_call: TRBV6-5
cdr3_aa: CASSYASSGEQYF